This T cell receptor (beta chain) was found in a study of blood T cell repertoires in COVID-19. Study context: T cells, B-cell-depleted T cells, or PBMCs provided the cDNA or gDNA that served as material.

Sequencing was performed with immunoSEQ multiplex PCR; in TCRdb, only in-frame clones are kept and a portion is missing. The sample lists around 130,000 clones, 80% to 90% occurring once. This clone was detected only a few times. The J segment lost 4 bases and the V segment lost 4 bases, leaving 11 bases of the junction unmatched. Germline V gives CDR1 SGHVS, CDR2 FQNEAQ. This CDR3 is 16 amino acids long. The rearrangement uses TRBV7-8 and TRBJ2-7; TRBD2 matches at 9 bases. This sequence was found in a man between 70 and 80 years old with active or convalescent COVID-19. The material sequenced was peripheral blood. DNA for the CDR3: TGTGCCAGCAGCTCTCCTAGCGGGACCAACTCTTACGAGCAGTACTTC. Its translation: CASSSPSGTNSYEQYF.